Shown below are 20 T cell receptor beta chains from a single sample sequenced in a study of T cell responses to AZD1222 COVID-19 vaccine listed by TCRdb under 2021. The library relied on the immunoSEQ multiplex PCR assay. TCRdb carries this immuneACCESS record with in-frame sequences only. Its versions omit some clonotypes, under half of them owing to an unresolved V gene in the studies checked, with the rest unexplained. This sample is represented by around 100,000 clones; 91% of them were singletons. The ten largest clonotypes hold under 50% of the sample. The time point tag for this specimen amounts to: baseline before first vaccination. The starting material was peripheral blood, obtained on day 0 of AZD1222 vaccination. Every receptor here comes from an adult in good health.

V usage is TRBV27 and J usage is TRBJ2-1; unclear D gene. The V gene's germline CDR1 is MNHEY and CDR2 SMNVEV (reference sequence). The CDR3 is made up of 11 amino acids. The ends were cut back, 5 bases at V and 4 bases at J, with 3 bases in the middle. The DNA of the CDR3 is TGTGCCAGCAGTCAATACAATGAGCAGTTCTTC. Amino acids: CASSQYNEQFF.

The rearrangement uses TRBV7-2 and TRBJ2-2; TRBD1 matches 7 bases. The germline V gene has CDR1 SGHTA and CDR2 FQGNSA. The CDR3 covers 14 residues. J lost 6 bases, V lost 7 bases, and 8 bases had no gene match. CDR3 region: CASTHRGYSGELFF. The CDR3 coding sequence is TGTGCCAGCACCCACAGGGGTTACTCCGGGGAGCTGTTTTTT.

The V call is TRBV9, the J call TRBJ1-5, with a tentative D call TRBD1 (5 bases). The germline CDR1 and CDR2 sequences are SGDLS and YYNGEE. The CDR3 is 16 amino acids. Deletions cut 3 bases from V and 5 bases from J, with 18 bases between. The CDR3 here is CASSGRQPGLDQPQHF. DNA of the CDR3: TGTGCCAGCAGCGGCCGACAGCCAGGTCTTGATCAGCCCCAGCATTTT.

The chain carries TRBV5-6 and TRBJ2-1; maybe TRBD2 (6 bases). With 4 bases removed from V and 9 bases from J, the gap between germline ends came to 17 bases. CDR1 and CDR2 from the germline V gene are SGHDT and YYEEEE. The CDR3 length is 14 residues. The DNA of the CDR3 is TGTGCCAGCAGCCTGTCGTGGGAGGCAGCTGAGCAGTTCTTC. Translation gives CASSLSWEAAEQFF. Complete variable domain (other parts from reference TRBV5-6 and TRBJ2-1): DAGVTQSPTHLIKTRGQQVTLRCSPKSGHDTVSWYQQALGQGPQFIFQYYEEEERQRGNFPDRFSGHQFPNYSSELNVNALLLGDSALYLCASSLSWEAAEQFFGPGTRLTVL.

The CDR3 is CASSLVVGGRTEAFF. The CDR3 nucleotides are TGTGCCAGCAGCTTAGTTGTGGGGGGTCGCACTGAAGCTTTCTTT. The rearrangement uses TRBV7-6 and TRBJ1-1; tentatively, D is TRBD1 (5 bases). The CDR3 loop spans 15 amino acids. In germline, CDR1 is SGHVS, CDR2 FNYEAQ. Trimming took 1 base from V and 4 from J, leaving 13 bases between them.

CDR3 DNA: TGTGCCACCAGCAGAGGGGAGGGAAACTACAATGAGCAGTTCTTC. It codes for CATSRGEGNYNEQFF. The genes are TRBV15 and TRBJ2-1, with 7 positions matching TRBD2. V lost 1 base and J lost 3; bases outside the gene matches: 3. Germline V CDR1 and CDR2: LNHNV, YYDKDF (reference sequence). The CDR3 is 15 amino acids.

This chain uses TRBV29-1 with TRBJ1-1; D is uncertain. Trimming took off 4 bases at V and 5 bases at J, with 17 bases between the two ends. The V gene's germline CDR1 is SQVTM and CDR2 ANQGSEA. This CDR3 has 14 amino acids. The CDR3 spells CSVGSALRWTEAFF. DNA of the CDR3: TGCAGCGTTGGGTCTGCGTTGAGATGGACTGAAGCTTTCTTT.

This clone was picked up a small number of times. The chain joins TRBV30 to TRBJ2-7; D is possibly TRBD2 (5 bases). V was trimmed by 2 bases and J by 12 bases, leaving 20 bases between them. This CDR3 spans 13 amino acids. Germline V gene sequence: CDR1 GTSNPN, CDR2 SVGIG (reference sequence). The DNA for the CDR3 is TGTGCCTGGAGTAACGGGATAGTTGGTATAATGTACTTC. Its translation is CAWSNGIVGIMYF.

The chain employs TRBV5-6 and TRBJ1-2; D unclear. Germline CDR1 is SGHDT and CDR2 is YYEEEE. This CDR3 has 17 residues. Trimming shortened V by 1 base and J by 4 bases, and 20 bases separated the two germline ends. CDR3 protein: CASSLIRSSSTTYGYTF. Here the CDR3 DNA reads TGTGCCAGCAGCTTGATCAGGTCCTCCTCTACTACCTATGGCTACACCTTC.

The rearrangement uses TRBV19 and TRBJ2-3; D call uncertain. The germline V and J ends were trimmed by 5 bases and 0 bases, with 12 bases remaining between them. The CDR3 has 15 residues. CDR1 is LNHDA and CDR2 is SQIVND in the germline V gene (reference sequence). This chain's CDR3 is CASSPRGTSTDTQYF. The CDR3 region has the DNA TGTGCCAGTAGTCCAAGAGGAACTAGCACAGATACGCAGTATTTT.

J is TRBJ1-1 and V is TRBV29-1, with a tentative D call TRBD1 (6 bases). The CDR3 extends over 13 amino acids. In germline, CDR1 is SQVTM, CDR2 ANQGSEA. V lost 5 bases to trimming and J lost 4 bases, with 14 bases between them. The CDR3 DNA reads as TGCAGCGTTTTGCAGGGACAACGCACTGAAGCTTTCTTT. Its protein is CSVLQGQRTEAFF.

The V and J genes are TRBV5-5 and TRBJ1-3, with D unclear. This CDR3 contains 12 residues. Trimming took 4 bases from V and 4 from J, leaving 6 bases between them. Germline lookup yields CDR1 SGHKS and CDR2 YYEKEE (reference sequence). The CDR3: CASSTTGNTIYF. DNA of the CDR3: TGTGCCAGCAGCACGACAGGAAACACCATATATTTT.

The chain is built from TRBV5-4 and TRBJ2-7, with 9 bases aligning to TRBD1. Germline V lookup: CDR1 SGHNT, CDR2 YYREEE (reference sequence). CDR3 length: 14 amino acids. V lost 5 bases and J lost 6; bases outside the gene matches: 9. CDR3 residues: CASSSRDRVGEQYF. The CDR3 DNA is TGTGCCAGCAGTTCAAGGGACAGGGTCGGCGAGCAGTACTTC. Drawing the rest from reference TRBV5-4 and TRBJ2-7, the complete variable domain is ETGVTQSPTHLIKTRGQQVTLRCSSQSGHNTVSWYQQALGQGPQFIFQYYREEENGRGNFPPRFSGLQFPNYSSELNVNALELDDSALYLCASSSRDRVGEQYFGPGTRLTVT.

This rearrangement joins TRBV20-1 to TRBJ2-1; possible D gene TRBD2, 6 bases. The CDR3 consists of 11 residues. CDR1 and CDR2 (germline): DFQATT, SNEGSKA (reference sequence). The CDR3 region has the DNA TGCAGCGGGAGTCTGGGGAATGAGCAGTTCTTC. The encoded protein is CSGSLGNEQFF.

This rearrangement joins TRBV24-1 to TRBJ1-2; D is possibly TRBD1 (5 bases). The CDR3 is 15 residues long. The germline V gene has CDR1 KGHDR and CDR2 SFDVKD. The V end was cut by 4 bases, the J end by 2 bases, with 13 bases between. The CDR3 coding sequence is TGTGCCACCAGTGAAACCGGGACGGACAACTATGGCTACACCTTC. Translated: CATSETGTDNYGYTF.

This clone occurred once. The CDR3: CASSLGQSTDTQYF. The CDR3 DNA reads as TGTGCCAGCAGCTTAGGACAGAGCACAGATACGCAGTATTTT. This chain joins TRBV7-2 and TRBJ2-3; D is perhaps TRBD1 (5 bases). The germline V gene encodes CDR1 SGHTA and CDR2 FQGNSA. Trimming cost V 1 base and J 0 bases, with 5 bases left between them. The CDR3 has 14 residues.

The V call is TRBV10-3, the J call TRBJ2-3; D may be TRBD1 (5 bases). Germline values: CDR1 ENHRY, CDR2 SYGVKD. V gave up 11 bases and J gave up 0 bases, with 15 bases separating them. CDR3 length: 14 residues. This CDR3 reads CAVAGQSSTDTQYF. The DNA of the CDR3 is TGTGCCGTAGCAGGGCAGTCTAGCACAGATACGCAGTATTTT.

The chain recombines TRBV7-2 with TRBJ2-5; perhaps D is TRBD1 or TRBD2 (5 bases each). From germline, CDR1 is SGHTA and CDR2 FQGNSA. CDR3 length: 15 amino acids. Deletions cut 5 bases from V and 1 base from J, with 14 bases between. CDR3 region: CASSPSWGFQETQYF. The DNA of the CDR3 is TGTGCCAGCAGCCCGTCTTGGGGGTTCCAAGAGACCCAGTACTTC.

A few counts support this clone. V and J are TRBV19 and TRBJ2-7; tentatively, D is TRBD2 (6 bases). From germline, CDR1 is LNHDA and CDR2 SQIVND (reference sequence). This CDR3 is built from 14 residues. V lost 5 bases to trimming and J lost 2 bases, with 13 bases between them. Here the CDR3 DNA reads TGTGCCAGTAGTCCAGAGGGACTTCCCTACGAGCAGTACTTC. It translates to CASSPEGLPYEQYF.

There are a few counts of this clone. The rearrangement links TRBV25-1 to TRBJ1-6; a possible D gene is TRBD1 (6 bases). V dropped 4 bases and J dropped 9 bases, with 13 bases sitting between them. Germline V gene lookup returns CDR1 MGHDK and CDR2 SYGVNS. The CDR3 is 14 amino acids. CDR3 sequence reads: CASSGDRFASPLHF. The CDR3 DNA reads TGTGCCAGCAGTGGTGACAGGTTCGCTTCACCCCTCCACTTT.